These T cell receptor beta chains were read from a single sample in a study of identical twins. TCRdb re-analysed the 5' RACE reads in MiXCR, keeping a single row per CDR3 protein. Of approximately 690,000 distinct CDR3 sequences listed, around 6% were seen once; the top ten hold 1.5% to 2%. Material: naive T cells sorted from blood. The receptor source for this set is a man aged 18 to 30 in good health. Each CDR3 is given without its conserved first and last residue.

J | V | CDR3
TRBJ2-2 | TRBV7-6 | ASSPHLDRVGELF
TRBJ2-3 | TRBV5-1 | ASSLLSGADTQY
TRBJ1-1 | TRBV20-1 | SARGGDTEAF
TRBJ1-1 | TRBV29-1 | SVVGYGTRYEAF
TRBJ2-3 | TRBV12-3/TRBV12-4 | ASSSHGRSTDTQY
TRBJ1-5 | TRBV24-1 | ATSDGQGNQPQH
TRBJ2-2 | TRBV24-1 | ATSDLERLATQHGELF
TRBJ2-5 | TRBV13 | ASSLELSGETQY
TRBJ2-1 | TRBV10-1 | ASSDGSGEQF
TRBJ2-1 | TRBV6-1 | ASSGFKRADSYNEQF
TRBJ1-5 | TRBV7-8 | ASTLGAGGQPQH
TRBJ2-7 | TRBV29-1 | SVETGTNTYEQY
TRBJ2-3 | TRBV29-1 | SATTSGGADTQY
TRBJ2-7 | TRBV6-2/TRBV6-3 | ASRSGQTYEQY
TRBJ2-7 | TRBV14 | ASSQTGVTYEQY
TRBJ2-5 | TRBV12-3/TRBV12-4 | ASSDRLGVETQY
TRBJ1-1 | TRBV7-9 | ASGLMGTEAF
TRBJ2-5 | TRBV29-1 | SVLRGVRETQY
TRBJ2-1 | TRBV20-1 | SARDQGQRYNEQF
TRBJ1-1 | TRBV30 | AWSSGFSEAF
TRBJ2-7 | TRBV5-1 | ASTHPGTEIYEQY
TRBJ2-4 | TRBV6-1 | ASSQGIAKNIQY
TRBJ1-5 | TRBV11-2 | ASSSTSNQPQH
TRBJ2-4 | TRBV4-2 | ASSQNRGGEHIQY
TRBJ2-7 | TRBV6-2/TRBV6-3 | ASWQGANEQY
TRBJ2-1 | TRBV11-1 | ASRKGQGAPLADNEQF
TRBJ2-2 | TRBV10-2 | AINDRVNTGELF
TRBJ2-1 | TRBV20-1 | SAGRGSSYNEQF
TRBJ2-1 | TRBV12-3/TRBV12-4 | ASSFRGVGEQF
TRBJ2-7 | TRBV6-2/TRBV6-3 | ANVERTLRYEQY
TRBJ2-1 | TRBV18 | ASSPYRETYNEQF
TRBJ2-3 | TRBV27 | ASSLGQGIDTQY
TRBJ2-1 | TRBV6-1 | ASSNRGLAGSSYNEQF
TRBJ2-3 | TRBV7-9 | ASSLTTGHTQY
TRBJ2-5 | TRBV6-5 | ASSYWTGGETQY
TRBJ2-5 | TRBV6-5 | ASSYSVAWQQETQY
TRBJ2-1 | TRBV7-3 | ASSLRGNLAESNNEQF
TRBJ2-1 | TRBV5-1 | ASSPTDFGNEQF
TRBJ2-1 | TRBV5-1 | ASSLAQRGEQF
TRBJ2-5 | TRBV24-1 | ATSALGQGKYQETQY
TRBJ2-1 | TRBV20-1 | SARAFGTEQF
TRBJ1-1 | TRBV27 | ASRDPGQGAFTEAF
TRBJ2-1 | TRBV20-1 | SAQAAATYNEQF
TRBJ2-3 | TRBV6-5 | ASSYGTGYDTQY
TRBJ2-1 | TRBV6-1 | ASRLTGLAGNEQF
TRBJ2-1 | TRBV18 | ASSPNINEQF
TRBJ1-2 | TRBV2 | ASMGSPVNGYT